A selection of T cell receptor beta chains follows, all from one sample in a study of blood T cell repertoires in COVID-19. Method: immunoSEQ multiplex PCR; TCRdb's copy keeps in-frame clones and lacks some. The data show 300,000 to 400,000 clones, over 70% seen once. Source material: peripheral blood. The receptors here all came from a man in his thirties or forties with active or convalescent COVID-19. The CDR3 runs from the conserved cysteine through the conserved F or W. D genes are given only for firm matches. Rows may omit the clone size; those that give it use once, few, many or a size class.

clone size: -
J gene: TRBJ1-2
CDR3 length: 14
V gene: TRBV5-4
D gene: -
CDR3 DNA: TGTGCCAGCAGCGCACAGGGAGGGGGGTATGGCTACACCTTC
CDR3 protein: CASSAQGGGYGYTF

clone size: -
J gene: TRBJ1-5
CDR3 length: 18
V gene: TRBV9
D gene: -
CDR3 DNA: TGTGCCAGCAGCGTAATCTTGGACAGCACCTTCTCAGCTCAGCCCCAGCATTTT
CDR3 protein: CASSVILDSTFSAQPQHF

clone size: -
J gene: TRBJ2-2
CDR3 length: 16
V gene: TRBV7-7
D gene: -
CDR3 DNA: TGTGCCAGCAGCCTCGCGGGTACCCGAGGCACCGGGGAGCTGTTTTTT
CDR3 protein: CASSLAGTRGTGELFF

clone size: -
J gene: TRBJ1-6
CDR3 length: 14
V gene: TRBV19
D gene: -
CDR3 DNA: TGTGCCAGTCCCATCGACAGAAATAATTCACCCCTCCACTTT
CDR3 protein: CASPIDRNNSPLHF

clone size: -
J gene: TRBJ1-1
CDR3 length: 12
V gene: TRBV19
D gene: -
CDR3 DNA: TGTGCCAGTAGTATGGGAGTGGCTGAAGCTTTCTTT
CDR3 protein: CASSMGVAEAFF

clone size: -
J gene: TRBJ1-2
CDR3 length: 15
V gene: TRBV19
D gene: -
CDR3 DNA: TGTGCCACCGTCAGGGGAACAGCGGCCAACTATGGCTACACCTTC
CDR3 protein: CATVRGTAANYGYTF

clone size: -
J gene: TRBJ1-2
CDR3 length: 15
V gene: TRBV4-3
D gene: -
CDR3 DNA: TGCGCCAGCAGCCAGCTTGGGGGCTCTAACTATGGCTACACCTTC
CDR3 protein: CASSQLGGSNYGYTF

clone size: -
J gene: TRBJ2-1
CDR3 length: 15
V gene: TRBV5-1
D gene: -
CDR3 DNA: TGCGCCAGCAGCTTGGTCCCGGGGGACTACAATGAGCAGTTCTTC
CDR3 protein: CASSLVPGDYNEQFF

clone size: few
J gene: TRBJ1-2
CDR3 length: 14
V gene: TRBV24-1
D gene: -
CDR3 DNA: TGTGCCACCAGTGACCCGGCCAACGAGGTGGGCTACACCTTC
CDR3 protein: CATSDPANEVGYTF

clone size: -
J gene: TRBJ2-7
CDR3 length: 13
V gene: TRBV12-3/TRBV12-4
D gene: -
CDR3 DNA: TGTGCCAGCCGCCCGGATCCGGAGGGCGAGCAGTACTTC
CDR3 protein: CASRPDPEGEQYF